What follows are 17 T cell receptor beta chains derived from one specimen sequenced in a study of blood T cell repertoires in COVID-19. Produced via immunoSEQ multiplex PCR; TCRdb's table is partial and in-frame only. This sample has some 96,000 clones, with around four fifths found just once. The sample taken for sequencing was peripheral blood. These receptors all come from a human donor in a cohort sampled during active COVID-19.

The rearrangement links TRBV10-3 to TRBJ2-1; 7 nucleotides match TRBD2. J gave up 9 bases and V 4 bases, and 9 bases lay outside the gene matches. Germline V gene data show CDR1 as ENHRY and CDR2 as SYGVKD. The CDR3 is 14 residues long. CDR3 DNA: TGTGCCATCAGTGCCGGGGCGGGAGAAACTGAGCAGTTCTTC. Residues: CAISAGAGETEQFF.

This clone was observed a handful of times. V gene TRBV5-1 combines with J gene TRBJ1-2; D gene unclear. CDR1 is SGHRS, CDR2 YFSETQ, per germline. The CDR3 extends over 13 amino acids. V shed 2 bases and J shed 5 bases, with 10 bases lying between them. The CDR3 sequence is CASSFDQEYGYTF. CDR3 nucleotide sequence: TGCGCCAGCAGCTTTGACCAGGAATATGGCTACACCTTC.

The chain links TRBV29-1 to TRBJ2-3; D ambiguous. Between the trimmed V and J ends, which lost 6 bases and 0 bases, there was a span of 10 bases. Germline CDR1 reads SQVTM; CDR2 reads ANQGSEA. This CDR3 spans 13 amino acids. CDR3 in DNA: TGCAGCGTCGCAGAATCTAGCACAGATACGCAGTATTTT. Amino acid sequence: CSVAESSTDTQYF.

The genes are TRBV5-1 and TRBJ1-4; maybe TRBD1 (6 bases). Germline-derived CDR1 and CDR2 are SGHRS and YFSETQ. V shed 1 base and J shed 8 bases, with 18 bases lying between them. The CDR3 loop spans 16 amino acids. CDR3 nucleotide sequence: TGCGCCAGCAGCTTGATGTCCACGGGGGGCTGGGAAAAACTGTTTTTT. Translated: CASSLMSTGGWEKLFF.

The rearrangement uses TRBV9 and TRBJ2-3; D not certain. CDR3 length: 14 residues. V lost 0 bases and J 2 bases, leaving 7 bases between the germline ends. CDR1 and CDR2 (germline): SGDLS, YYNGEE. For the CDR3, the DNA is TGTGCCAGCAGCGTAGCGGGTTTCACAGATACGCAGTATTTT. It encodes CASSVAGFTDTQYF.

The genes are TRBV18 and TRBJ1-6; 7 bases align to TRBD1. Trimming at V came to 5 bases and at J to 6 bases, leaving 7 bases not matched to a gene. The CDR3 is 15 amino acids. Germline-derived CDR1 and CDR2 are KGHSH and LQKENI. The CDR3 protein is CASSDLGGPNSPLHF. CDR3 DNA: TGTGCCAGCTCAGACTTAGGGGGCCCTAATTCACCCCTCCACTTT.

This rearrangement joins TRBV10-3 to TRBJ1-3; D not resolved. This CDR3 has 14 amino acids. The germline V and J ends were trimmed by 0 bases and 0 bases, with 3 bases remaining between them. Germline lookup yields CDR1 ENHRY and CDR2 SYGVKD. The CDR3 reads CAISESHSGNTIYF. The CDR3 bases are TGTGCCATCAGTGAGTCTCACTCTGGAAACACCATATATTTT.

The chain uses TRBV28 and TRBJ2-5; TRBD1 agrees at 8 bases. The V gene's germline CDR1 is MDHEN and CDR2 SYDVKM. With 2 bases clipped from V and 1 base from J, the junction kept 12 bases outside the gene matches. There are 18 residues in the CDR3. The CDR3 sequence: CASSLGAHAGGFQETQYF. CDR3 nucleotide sequence: TGTGCCAGCAGTTTAGGTGCTCACGCAGGGGGCTTCCAAGAGACCCAGTACTTC.

The J gene is TRBJ1-2, the V gene TRBV2; no reliable D call. The CDR3 covers 13 residues. Deletions cut 3 bases from V and 4 bases from J, with 9 bases between. Germline CDR1 is SNHLY and CDR2 is FYNNEI. CDR3 loop: CASSDVIGYGYTF. In DNA form, the CDR3 reads TGTGCCAGCAGTGACGTTATCGGCTATGGCTACACCTTC.

V gene TRBV18 combines with J gene TRBJ2-5; a possible D gene is TRBD2 (5 bases). This CDR3 is 14 amino acids long. Trimming pared 3 bases from V and 5 bases from J, leaving 13 bases between. Germline V gene data show CDR1 as KGHSH and CDR2 as LQKENI. The CDR3 reads CASSPASGEETQYF. CDR3 DNA: TGTGCCAGCTCACCCGCATCCGGGGAGGAGACCCAGTACTTC. The variable domain in full, with the rest retrieved from reference TRBV18 and TRBJ2-5, is NAGVMQNPRHLVRRRGQEARLRCSPMKGHSHVYWYRQLPEEGLKFMVYLQKENIIDESGMPKERFSAEFPKEGPSILRIQQVVRGDSAAYFCASSPASGEETQYFGPGTRLLVL.

The rearrangement uses TRBV24-1 and TRBJ1-5, with a weak D call TRBD1 (5 bases). CDR3 length: 16 residues. CDR1 is KGHDR and CDR2 is SFDVKD in the germline V gene. Trimming took off 3 bases at V and 1 base at J, with 12 bases between the two ends. For the CDR3, the DNA is TGTGCCACCAGTGATGCCTCCGGACACAGCAATCAGCCCCAGCATTTT. Translation gives CATSDASGHSNQPQHF.

The genes are TRBV3-1 (or the pseudogene TRBV3-2) and TRBJ2-5, with 9 bases fitting TRBD2. V was clipped by 4 bases and J by 3 bases; unmatched bases: 3. This CDR3 has 14 residues. Per the germline V gene, CDR1 is LGHDT and CDR2 is YNNKEL (reference sequence). As DNA, the CDR3 is TGTGCCAGCAGCCGGGGCGGGAGGGAAGAGACCCAGTACTTC. Protein product: CASSRGGREETQYF.

This chain joins TRBV7-2 and TRBJ2-2, with D perhaps matching TRBD1 (5 bases). Germline values: CDR1 SGHTA, CDR2 FQGNSA. V dropped 5 bases and J dropped 2 bases, with 12 bases sitting between them. This CDR3 has 15 amino acids. This CDR3 reads CASSTRRVNTGELFF. The CDR3 DNA reads as TGTGCCAGCAGCACTCGCAGGGTAAACACCGGGGAGCTGTTTTTT. Full variable domain (rest looked up from reference TRBV7-2 and TRBJ2-2): GAGVSQSPSNKVTEKGKDVELRCDPISGHTALYWYRQSLGQGLEFLIYFQGNSAPDKSGLPSDRFSAERTGGSVSTLTIQRTQQEDSAVYLCASSTRRVNTGELFFGEGSRLTVL.

The chain is built from TRBV28 and TRBJ2-7, with 9 bases fitting TRBD1. Germline values: CDR1 MDHEN, CDR2 SYDVKM. The CDR3 is made up of 13 amino acids. V lost 8 bases, J lost 3 bases, and 5 bases stayed unmatched. The CDR3 DNA reads as TGTGCCAGCCGCGGGACAGGGAACTACGAGCAGTACTTC. It yields the protein CASRGTGNYEQYF.

V gene TRBV25-1 combines with J gene TRBJ2-3; 10 nucleotides match TRBD2. This CDR3 contains 17 residues. Germline assignment: CDR1 MGHDK and CDR2 SYGVNS. The J segment lost 3 bases and the V segment lost 3 bases, leaving 9 bases of the junction unmatched. The CDR3 spells CASSEYASGSGTDTQYF. The CDR3 DNA reads as TGTGCCAGCAGTGAGTATGCTAGCGGGAGTGGTACAGATACGCAGTATTTT.

CDR3 nucleotide sequence: TGTGCCAGCAGCCCTGGACAGGGGGTCTCTGGAAACACCATATATTTT. It specifies CASSPGQGVSGNTIYF. V and J are TRBV11-3 and TRBJ1-3; 10 nucleotides align to TRBD1. This CDR3 spans 16 amino acids. Germline CDR1 reads SGHNT; CDR2 reads YENEEA. Germline trimming cut 5 bases from V and 0 bases from J; bases unmatched to any gene: 4. Full variable domain (missing parts from reference TRBV11-3 and TRBJ1-3): EAGVVQSPRYKIIEKKQPVAFWCNPISGHNTLYWYLQNLGQGPELLIRYENEEAVDDSQLPKDRFSAERLKGVDSTLKIQPAELGDSAVYLCASSPGQGVSGNTIYFGEGSWLTVV.

This chain connects TRBV5-1 to TRBJ2-3; D ambiguous. V dropped 4 bases and J dropped 2 bases, with 11 bases sitting between them. CDR3 length equals 14 residues. CDR1 and CDR2 from the germline V gene are SGHRS and YFSETQ. For the CDR3, the DNA is TGCGCCAGCAGCCTCGGGTCTGACACAGATACGCAGTATTTT. Amino acids: CASSLGSDTDTQYF.